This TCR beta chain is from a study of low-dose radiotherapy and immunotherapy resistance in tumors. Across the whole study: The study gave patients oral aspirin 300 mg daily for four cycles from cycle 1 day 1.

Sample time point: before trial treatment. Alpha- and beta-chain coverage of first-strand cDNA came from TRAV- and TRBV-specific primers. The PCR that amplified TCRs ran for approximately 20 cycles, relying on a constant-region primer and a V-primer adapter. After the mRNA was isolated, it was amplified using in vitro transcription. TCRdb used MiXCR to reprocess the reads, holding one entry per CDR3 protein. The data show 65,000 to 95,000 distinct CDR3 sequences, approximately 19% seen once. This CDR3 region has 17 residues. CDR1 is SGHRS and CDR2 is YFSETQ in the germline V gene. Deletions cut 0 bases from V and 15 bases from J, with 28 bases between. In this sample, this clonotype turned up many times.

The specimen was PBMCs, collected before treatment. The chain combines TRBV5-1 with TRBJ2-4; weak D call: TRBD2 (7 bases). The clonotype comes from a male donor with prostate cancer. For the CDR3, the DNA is TGCGCCAGCAGCTTGGATGGGGGCGGGGGCTCGGCAACCGTCCGGTACTTC. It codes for CASSLDGGGGSATVRYF.